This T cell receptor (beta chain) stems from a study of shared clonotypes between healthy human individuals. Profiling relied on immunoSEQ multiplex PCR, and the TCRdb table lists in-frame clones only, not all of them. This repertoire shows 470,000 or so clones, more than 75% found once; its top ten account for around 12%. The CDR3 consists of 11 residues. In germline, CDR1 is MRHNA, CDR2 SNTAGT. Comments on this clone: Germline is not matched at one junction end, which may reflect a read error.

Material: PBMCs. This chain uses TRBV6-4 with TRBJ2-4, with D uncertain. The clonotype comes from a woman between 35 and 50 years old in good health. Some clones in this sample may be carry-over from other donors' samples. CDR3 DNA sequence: TGTGCCAGCAGTGACTCTTCATTTAGAGACTTC. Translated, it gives CASSDSSFRDF.